This T cell receptor beta chain was obtained from a study of cytomegalovirus exposure and HLA in healthy donors. Study background: A prior analysis found about 120 million unique TCR beta sequences from some 190 million T cells.

The CDR3 totals 15 residues. Trimming took 0 bases from V and 6 from J; bases not matched to a gene: 4. Germline V gives CDR1 SGDLS, CDR2 YYNGEE. The PCR had 60 Vbeta and 13 Jbeta primers. Data came from immunoSEQ multiplex PCR; TCRdb stores just in-frame clones and leaves some out. The sample has 150,000 or so clones, more than 70% seen once. This TCR came from a man aged 40-49 years in good health and CMV-seronegative. The V gene is TRBV9, the J gene TRBJ2-7; 12 bases map to TRBD1. The sequencing sample was made of PBMCs. The CDR3 loop is CASSVGPGQGAEQYF. The DNA for the CDR3 is TGTGCCAGCAGCGTAGGACCGGGACAGGGGGCCGAGCAGTACTTC.